The rows below give T cell receptor beta chains drawn from one sample of a study of T-cell reconstitution after alpha-beta-depleted transplantation in children. One entry per CDR3 protein, called by TCRdb with MiXCR from the PCR reads. The sample holds over 550,000 distinct CDR3 sequences; about 10% are singletons and the top ten take about 4%. Sequences were derived from PBMCs from the stem cell graft donor, sampled from the stem cell graft. The receptors originated from a human donor who donated a stem cell graft to a child with acute myeloid leukemia. Both conserved end residues are part of each CDR3. The D gene is left open where the match is weak. The listing skips clone size in some rows; elsewhere it reads once, few, many or a size class.

TGCGCCAGCAGCTTGGTCAGCCTGTCCACAGATACGCAGTATTTT	CASSLVSLSTDTQYF	TRBJ2-3	many	TRBV5-1	-
TGTGCCAGCAGTTTGGGACAGTTACTCTCTGGAAACACCATATATTTT	CASSLGQLLSGNTIYF	TRBJ1-3	-	TRBV12-3/TRBV12-4	TRBD1
TGTGCCAGCAGCTTACTCGGGACTAGTGGCAATGAGCAGTTCTTC	CASSLLGTSGNEQFF	TRBJ2-1	few	TRBV7-9	TRBD2
TGTGCCAGCGTCTCCTACAATGAGCAGTTCTTC	CASVSYNEQFF	TRBJ2-1	few	TRBV4-2	-
TGTGCCAGCAGCCAAGATGGCGGGGGCTACAATGAGCAGTTCTTC	CASSQDGGGYNEQFF	TRBJ2-1	many	TRBV3-1	TRBD2
TGTGCCAGCAGCCAAGATAAGGCGGTACAGGGCCCAGAAAAACTGTTTTTT	CASSQDKAVQGPEKLFF	TRBJ1-4	-	TRBV4-2	-
TGTGCCAGCAGCTTAGTTAGCGCTCAGAAGGGAGATACGCAGTATTTT	CASSLVSAQKGDTQYF	TRBJ2-3	few	TRBV7-3	-
TGTGCCAGCAGTCCAGACAGGGGTTGTCCTTTC	CASSPDRGCPF	TRBJ2-5	-	TRBV2	TRBD1
TGTGCCAGCAGGGATCCCACGGGCCTCTACAATGAGCAGTTCTTC	CASRDPTGLYNEQFF	TRBJ2-1	few	TRBV4-2	-
TGCGCCAGCAGCGCAGGGGCGGGAGGGTCGACGATTTTC	CASSAGAGGSTIF	TRBJ2-1	few	TRBV4-3	TRBD2
TGCAGTGCCATACTCACTAGCACAGATACGCAGTATTTT	CSAILTSTDTQYF	TRBJ2-3	many	TRBV20-1	-
TGTGCCAGCAGCTTAACGAGCGGGAGTGTCGATGAGCAGTTCTTC	CASSLTSGSVDEQFF	TRBJ2-1	-	TRBV7-9	TRBD2
TGCAGCGTCGCCGGACTAACTGAAGAAAAACTGTTTTTT	CSVAGLTEEKLFF	TRBJ1-4	-	TRBV29-1	-
TGCAGTGCTAGGGTCGGCGGGAGGGATGCAGATACGCAGTATTTT	CSARVGGRDADTQYF	TRBJ2-3	-	TRBV20-1	TRBD2
TGTGCCAGCAGCGCTTCCGGGACGAATAGAGAGACCCAGTACTTC	CASSASGTNRETQYF	TRBJ2-5	few	TRBV9	-
TGCAGTGCTACCGGACTAGCGACTCGCCCGACCTACAATGAGCAGTTCTTC	CSATGLATRPTYNEQFF	TRBJ2-1	many	TRBV20-1	TRBD2
TGCGCCAGCAGCTCGATTTCTAGCGGGAGGGGCAATGAGCAGTTCTTC	CASSSISSGRGNEQFF	TRBJ2-1	many	TRBV5-1	TRBD2
TGCAGTGCGCCTTATGGGGGAGGGCGGAATGAGCAGTTCTTC	CSAPYGGGRNEQFF	TRBJ2-1	few	TRBV20-1	TRBD2
TGTGCCAGCAGTGATAGCGGGACCCAGTTCTTC	CASSDSGTQFF	TRBJ2-1	-	TRBV6-5	TRBD2
TGTGCCAGCAGCATACCCGTCCTCTCGGTTCAGCCCCAGCATTTT	CASSIPVLSVQPQHF	TRBJ1-5	-	TRBV6-2/TRBV6-3	-
TGCAGTGCTAGAGCCGGACAGGGCAGTAACACCATATATTTT	CSARAGQGSNTIYF	TRBJ1-3	many	TRBV20-1	TRBD1
TGTGCCAGCAGTTTAAGACAGGGGCCATACAATGAGCAGTTCTTC	CASSLRQGPYNEQFF	TRBJ2-1	many	TRBV12-3/TRBV12-4	TRBD1
TGTGCCAGCAGCTTAACGGCGGCGCCAAACACCGGGGAGCTGTTTTTT	CASSLTAAPNTGELFF	TRBJ2-2	few	TRBV7-3	-
TGCAGCATAAGGTGGGGGGCCGGCGGGGAGCTGTTTTTT	CSIRWGAGGELFF	TRBJ2-2	many	TRBV29-1	-
TGTGCCAGCAGCAGTAGCGGGAAGGATACAGATACGCAGTATTTT	CASSSSGKDTDTQYF	TRBJ2-3	few	TRBV28	TRBD2
TGTGCCAGCAGCTCAGAAGCGGGAGGCGCCTACGAGCAGTACTTC	CASSSEAGGAYEQYF	TRBJ2-7	many	TRBV7-2	TRBD2
TGCAGCGTTACTTACAGGCGGGGCACTGAAGCTTTCTTT	CSVTYRRGTEAFF	TRBJ1-1	many	TRBV29-1	-
TGCAGTGCTAGCCTCGGGAGTGCAGATACGCAGTATTTT	CSASLGSADTQYF	TRBJ2-3	few	TRBV20-1	-
TGCGCCAGCAGCTCTGGACAGAATAATGAGCAGTTCTTC	CASSSGQNNEQFF	TRBJ2-1	many	TRBV5-1	-
TGTGCCAGCAGTTATACGGACGGATACTCTGGAAACACCATATATTTT	CASSYTDGYSGNTIYF	TRBJ1-3	-	TRBV6-5	-
TGCAGCATCTCATCGGGAGGATCAGGGGGGGAGCTGTTTTTT	CSISSGGSGGELFF	TRBJ2-2	-	TRBV29-1	TRBD2
TGTGCCAGCAGCTTGAGGCGGAACACCGGGGAGCTGTTTTTT	CASSLRRNTGELFF	TRBJ2-2	few	TRBV5-4	-
TGTGCCAGCAGTGAAGCGAAAGGTGTGAGGGTTTCGGACTTC	CASSEAKGVRVSDF	TRBJ2-5	few	TRBV6-1	-
TGTGCCAGCAGGGAAACAGGGCGCGGCTACACCTTC	CASRETGRGYTF	TRBJ1-2	few	TRBV6-1	-
TGTGCCAGCAGTCAAAAACCTGTTGTCACCAATAAGCAGTTCTTC	CASSQKPVVTNKQFF	TRBJ2-1	many	TRBV6-2/TRBV6-3	-
TGTGCCAGCAGTCCGGGCCGGAGGGACAGGGGGCGCGATGAGCAGTTCTTC	CASSPGRRDRGRDEQFF	TRBJ2-1	-	TRBV6-2/TRBV6-3	TRBD1
TGTGCCAGCAGGCCACTAGCGGACCCCTACGAGCAGTACTTC	CASRPLADPYEQYF	TRBJ2-7	-	TRBV27	TRBD2
TGTGCCAGCAGCAGACACTTTTCCACCGGGGAGCTGTTTTTT	CASSRHFSTGELFF	TRBJ2-2	many	TRBV6-5	-
TGTGCCAGCTCACCACTAGGGCAGGCGGGCTACGAGCAGTACTTC	CASSPLGQAGYEQYF	TRBJ2-7	few	TRBV18	-
TGTGCCACATCAGGCGGGGGAACCTACGAGCAGTACTTC	CATSGGGTYEQYF	TRBJ2-7	-	TRBV6-2/TRBV6-3	TRBD2
TGCGCCAGCAGCCAAGATGACACCCTTGGGGAGCAGTACTTC	CASSQDDTLGEQYF	TRBJ2-7	-	TRBV4-3	-
TGTGCCAGCAGCTTGGTTTCCCTAGCAAGGGAGACCCAGTACTTC	CASSLVSLARETQYF	TRBJ2-5	many	TRBV7-9	-
TGTGCCAGCAATGGCCTGAGGGGAGAGACCCAGTACTTC	CASNGLRGETQYF	TRBJ2-5	few	TRBV2	-
TGTGCCAGCACCGCGCGGGGCGAGCAGTACTTC	CASTARGEQYF	TRBJ2-7	few	TRBV27	-
TGCGCCAGCAGCCAAGATAGGGGGGAGGGGAGCTACGAGCAGTACTTC	CASSQDRGEGSYEQYF	TRBJ2-7	many	TRBV4-3	-